A selection of T cell receptor beta chains follows, all from one sample in a study of blood T cell repertoires in COVID-19. Using immunoSEQ multiplex PCR, the repertoire was profiled, and TCRdb retains in-frame clones only, with some absent. The table shows about 210,000 clones, with about 86% occurring only once. The sequenced sample consisted of PBMCs or T cells enriched from blood (not recorded which). These receptors came from a woman between 50 and 59 years old with acute COVID-19. CDR3s include the opening cysteine and the closing phenylalanine or tryptophan. The D gene is left open where the match is weak. Clone size is not always given. Where it is, it says once, few, many or a class for expanded clones.

cdr3_nt	cdr3_aa	v_call	j_call	cdr3_length	d_call	clone_size
TGTGCCAGCAGCGCCCGGCTAGGGAGCTCCTACAATGAGCAGTTCTTC	CASSARLGSSYNEQFF	TRBV9	TRBJ2-1	16	.	once
TGTGCCAGCTCCCGACAGGGTTCCTACGAGCAGTACTTC	CASSRQGSYEQYF	TRBV18	TRBJ2-7	13	TRBD1	.
TGTGCCATCAGTGACTACTACGAGCAGTACTTC	CAISDYYEQYF	TRBV10-3	TRBJ2-7	11	.	.
TGTGCCAGCAGCCGAAACGCCTGGGGGGGAGAGACCCAGTACTTC	CASSRNAWGGETQYF	TRBV28	TRBJ2-5	15	TRBD2	.
TGCGCCAGCAGGGACTCCCCCGGGGAGCTGTTTTTT	CASRDSPGELFF	TRBV10-2	TRBJ2-2	12	.	once
TGTGCCAGCAGCCATAGCTCCCAAGAGACCCAGTACTTC	CASSHSSQETQYF	TRBV3-1/TRBV3-2	TRBJ2-5	13	.	.
TGTGCCAGTACAGGTGCGAACACAGATACGCAGTATTTT	CASTGANTDTQYF	TRBV28	TRBJ2-3	13	.	.
TGTGCCAGCAGCTTAATCAAGGGAGACTATGGCTACACCTTC	CASSLIKGDYGYTF	TRBV7-9	TRBJ1-2	14	.	.
TGTGCCAGCAGCCAAGTATACGGCAGGTTGAACACTGAAGCTTTCTTT	CASSQVYGRLNTEAFF	TRBV14	TRBJ1-1	16	.	.
TGTGCCACCAGCAGAGAGACTTTAGCCAAAAACATTCAGTACTTC	CATSRETLAKNIQYF	TRBV15	TRBJ2-4	15	.	.
TGTGCCAGTAGTCAAGGACAGTCCTACGAGCAGTACTTC	CASSQGQSYEQYF	TRBV19	TRBJ2-7	13	.	once
TGTGCCAGCAGCCGAGGGACAGTTGCAACTAATGAAAAACTGTTTTTT	CASSRGTVATNEKLFF	TRBV28	TRBJ1-4	16	TRBD1	.